These 11 T cell receptor beta chains came from one sample sequenced in a study of shared clonotypes between healthy human individuals. Using immunoSEQ multiplex PCR, the repertoire was profiled, and TCRdb retains in-frame clones only, with some absent. The data hold over 2,000,000 clones, with roughly 95% observed a single time. It was CD45RO-negative cells, positively selected for CCR7, that made up naive CD8 cells, with terminally differentiated effector memory CD45RA+ cells excluded. The source material was naive CD8+ T cells from PBMCs. These receptors were collected from a man aged 18 to 30 in good health. Some clones in this sample may be carry-over from other donors' samples.

The genes are TRBV9 and TRBJ2-3; 7 nucleotides align to TRBD2. Germline-derived CDR1 and CDR2 are SGDLS and YYNGEE. The J segment lost 0 bases and the V segment lost 4 bases, leaving 5 bases of the junction unmatched. The CDR3 is 15 amino acids. The chain's CDR3 is CASSPPTSSTDTQYF. CDR3 DNA: TGTGCCAGCAGCCCTCCGACTAGCAGCACAGATACGCAGTATTTT.

The rearrangement uses TRBV25-1 and TRBJ1-1; D is ambiguous. The CDR3 is made up of 15 amino acids. The germline V and J ends were trimmed by 1 base and 5 bases, with 14 bases remaining between them. Germline V CDR1 and CDR2: MGHDK, SYGVNS. CDR3 residues: CASSEFRSRVTEAFF. DNA of the CDR3: TGTGCCAGCAGTGAATTCAGGTCCAGAGTAACTGAAGCTTTCTTT.

The chain has TRBV9 and TRBJ2-2; TRBD2 might be the D (5 bases). Germline lookup yields CDR1 SGDLS and CDR2 YYNGEE. V was cut by 3 bases and J by 4 bases, with 16 bases left in between. This CDR3 spans 16 amino acids. The CDR3 loop reads CASSAAQRQPTGELFF. CDR3 bases: TGTGCCAGCAGCGCCGCCCAGCGGCAACCCACCGGGGAGCTGTTTTTT.

In this sample, this clone turned up once. This rearrangement joins TRBV28 to TRBJ2-5; weak D call: TRBD1 (10 bases). V lost 6 bases and J lost 5, with 40 bases in between. CDR1 and CDR2 (germline): MDHEN, SYDVKM. CDR3 length: 22 residues. This CDR3 is CASSQTLPGTGVAGGPWETQYF. The DNA of the CDR3 is TGTGCCAGCAGCCAAACCTTACCGGGGACAGGGGTCGCGGGAGGGCCCTGGGAGACCCAGTACTTC.

The chain carries TRBV7-9 and TRBJ2-7; D is possibly TRBD1 or TRBD2 (5 bases each). V lost 2 bases and J 5 bases, leaving 16 bases between the germline ends. Germline lookup yields CDR1 SEHNR and CDR2 FQNEAQ (reference sequence). There are 15 residues in the CDR3. The CDR3 DNA is TGTGCCAGCAGCTTATCGGCAGGGCTGGAGGACGAGCAGTACTTC. Protein product: CASSLSAGLEDEQYF.

The chain combines TRBV5-1 with TRBJ2-7, with 9 bases fitting TRBD1. Germline V gene data show CDR1 as SGHRS and CDR2 as YFSETQ. The CDR3 runs to 15 residues. Germline trimming cut 2 bases from V and 0 bases from J; bases unmatched to any gene: 3. In DNA form, the CDR3 reads TGCGCCAGCAGCTTCGACAGGGGGACCTCCTACGAGCAGTACTTC. Its translation is CASSFDRGTSYEQYF.

This chain uses TRBV9 with TRBJ2-3; D is ambiguous. V was trimmed by 4 bases and J by 5 bases, leaving 11 bases between them. Germline V gene data show CDR1 as SGDLS and CDR2 as YYNGEE. This CDR3 has 13 residues. In DNA form, the CDR3 reads TGTGCCAGCAGCCTCTACTCCGGAGATACGCAGTATTTT. Its protein is CASSLYSGDTQYF. Based on the CDR3 plus reference TRBV9 and TRBJ2-3, the full variable domain is DSGVTQTPKHLITATGQRVTLRCSPRSGDLSVYWYQQSLDQGLQFLIQYYNGEERAKGNILERFSAQQFPDLHSELNLSSLELGDSALYFCASSLYSGDTQYFGPGTRLTVL.

This clone was recorded once. The chain joins TRBV7-6 to TRBJ2-1; the D is unclear. Germline V gives CDR1 SGHVS, CDR2 FNYEAQ. The CDR3 has 12 amino acids. V lost 4 bases and J 9 bases, leaving 10 bases between the germline ends. DNA for the CDR3: TGTGCCAGCAGCTCCGGCGGCACTGAGCAGTTCTTC. This translates into CASSSGGTEQFF.

The chain recombines TRBV28 with TRBJ2-1; 11 bases are a match to TRBD2. Germline V lookup: CDR1 MDHEN, CDR2 SYDVKM. The CDR3 contains 16 residues. Losses at the gene ends were 3 bases for V and 5 bases for J; bases not matched to a gene: 6. CDR3 nucleotide sequence: TGTGCCAGCAGTTTTTACGGGACTAGCGGAAACAATGAGCAGTTCTTC. It encodes CASSFYGTSGNNEQFF. The full variable domain, in which reference TRBV28 and TRBJ2-1 provide the parts outside the CDR3, is DVKVTQSSRYLVKRTGEKVFLECVQDMDHENMFWYRQDPGLGLRLIYFSYDVKMKEKGDIPEGYSVSREKKERFSLILESASTNQTSMYLCASSFYGTSGNNEQFFGPGTRLTVL.

The chain recombines TRBV27 with TRBJ1-5; D might be TRBD1 (6 bases). The CDR3 spans 14 residues. V was pared by 5 bases and J by 4 bases, with 12 bases between. Per germline, CDR1 MNHEY and CDR2 SMNVEV (reference sequence). The CDR3 bases are TGTGCCAGCAGTATCACACAGGGAAATCAGCCCCAGCATTTT. Translating it yields CASSITQGNQPQHF.

This chain uses TRBV10-3 with TRBJ2-1; TRBD2 aligns across 7 bases. Trimming at V came to 8 bases and at J to 5 bases, leaving 6 bases not matched to a gene. The CDR3 has 13 amino acids. Germline V gene lookup returns CDR1 ENHRY and CDR2 SYGVKD. Written as DNA, the CDR3 is TGTGCCATCGGGTCTAGCGGTAACAATGAGCAGTTCTTC. Its protein is CAIGSSGNNEQFF.